This T cell receptor beta chain was sequenced for a study of shared clonotypes between healthy human individuals. This CDR3 contains 14 residues. The V end was cut by 7 bases, the J end by 2 bases, with 14 bases between. Germline V gene lookup returns CDR1 SQVTM and CDR2 ANQGSEA. Turning to this clone: As yet, its antigen is unknown.

Libraries were prepared by immunoSEQ multiplex PCR; TCRdb keeps only in-frame clonotypes and omits some of them. The sample consists of some 530,000 clones, 70% to 85% of them appearing once. Study-wide results and limits: Researchers sampled only blood; tissue repertoires likely differ.

The chain employs TRBV29-1 and TRBJ2-2; D could derive from TRBD1 or TRBD2 (5 bases each). The TCR originated in a woman aged 40 to 55 in good health. Some clones in this sample may be carry-over from other donors' samples. Sequencing was carried out using PBMCs. CDR3 region: CSAIGGANTGELFF. DNA of the CDR3: TGCAGCGCCATTGGGGGAGCCAACACCGGGGAGCTGTTTTTT.